This passage covers 28 T cell receptor beta chains from one sample sequenced in a study of blood T cell repertoires in COVID-19. Repertoires were generated with immunoSEQ multiplex PCR, while TCRdb's copy carries only in-frame clones and drops some. The data show about 120,000 clones, approximately 82% seen once. Sequencing input: peripheral blood. All receptors derive from a man in his sixties with acute or convalescent COVID-19.

The chain couples TRBV28 to TRBJ2-4; a weak D match, TRBD2 (7 bases). The germline V gene has CDR1 MDHEN and CDR2 SYDVKM. V gave up 6 bases and J gave up 0 bases, with 15 bases separating them. This CDR3 region has 16 residues. CDR3 bases: TGTGCCAGCAGCCCAAGGGGGGGATCAGCCAAAAACATTCAGTACTTC. Amino acids: CASSPRGGSAKNIQYF.

The chain carries TRBV10-3 and TRBJ2-4; no clear D. Germline loops: CDR1 ENHRY, CDR2 SYGVKD. V lost 2 bases and J lost 0, with 8 bases in between. The CDR3 is made up of 15 amino acids. CDR3: CAISEPSLAKNIQYF. CDR3 in DNA: TGTGCCATCAGTGAGCCTTCACTAGCCAAAAACATTCAGTACTTC.

The V call is TRBV5-1, the J call TRBJ1-2; D gene unclear. The ends were cut back, 0 bases at V and 4 bases at J, with 16 bases in the middle. Germline lookup yields CDR1 SGHRS and CDR2 YFSETQ. This CDR3 has 16 amino acids. CDR3 sequence: CASSLESTETAYGYTF. CDR3 DNA: TGCGCCAGCAGCTTGGAGTCAACGGAGACGGCCTATGGCTACACCTTC.

This chain uses TRBV28 with TRBJ1-5, with 9 bases identical to TRBD1. This CDR3 is 14 amino acids long. V lost 5 bases and J lost 7; bases outside the gene matches: 6. CDR1 is MDHEN and CDR2 is SYDVKM in the germline V gene. CDR3 in DNA: TGTGCCAGCAGTCCAGGACAGGGGTCCCAGCCCCAGCATTTT. Translating it yields CASSPGQGSQPQHF.

V usage is TRBV12-3 or TRBV12-4 and J usage is TRBJ1-5, with unresolved D. The V and J ends lost 5 bases and 9 bases respectively, with 11 bases between them. There are 12 residues in the CDR3. CDR3 in DNA: TGTGCCAGCAGTCCCCAACTTGGGCCCCAGCATTTT. This encodes CASSPQLGPQHF.

This sequence joins TRBV5-8 and TRBJ1-2; D may be TRBD1 (6 bases). The CDR3 length is 15 residues. V was pared by 0 bases and J by 7 bases, with 16 bases between. The germline gives CDR1 SGHTS, CDR2 YDEGEE. The CDR3 region has the DNA TGTGCCAGCAGCTTGGAATACACAGGGATGGCTGGCTACACCTTC. As protein: CASSLEYTGMAGYTF.

J is TRBJ2-2 and V is TRBV7-3; 8 bases map to TRBD2. Trimming removed 3 bases from V and 8 bases from J; junction bases left unmatched: 11. Germline V lookup: CDR1 SGHTA, CDR2 FQGTGA. The CDR3 has 16 amino acids. The CDR3 region is CASSLGAGGVVGELFF. In nucleotides, the CDR3 is TGTGCCAGCAGCTTGGGGGCGGGAGGAGTCGTGGGGGAGCTGTTTTTT.

This clone was recorded once. The genes are TRBV4-1 and TRBJ2-2; 8 bases fit TRBD1. This CDR3 is 16 amino acids long. V was clipped by 2 bases and J by 1 base; unmatched bases: 3. Germline V gives CDR1 MGHRA, CDR2 YSYEKL. CDR3 amino acids: CASSQFDRGNTGELFF. CDR3 coding DNA: TGCGCCAGCAGCCAATTTGACAGGGGGAACACCGGGGAGCTGTTTTTT.

This chain joins TRBV11-2 and TRBJ1-2, with 10 bases matching TRBD1. Trimming took 8 bases from V and 2 from J; bases not matched to a gene: 11. Germline V gene data show CDR1 as SGHAT and CDR2 as FQNNGV. The CDR3 has 16 amino acids. This CDR3 is CASGPGQGSRNYGYTF. The CDR3 region has the DNA TGTGCCAGCGGTCCGGGACAGGGGTCTAGAAACTATGGCTACACCTTC. The full variable domain, with the rest looked up from reference TRBV11-2 and TRBJ1-2, is EAGVAQSPRYKIIEKRQSVAFWCNPISGHATLYWYQQILGQGPKLLIQFQNNGVVDDSQLPKDRFSAERLKGVDSTLKIQPAKLEDSAVYLCASGPGQGSRNYGYTFGSGTRLTVV.

The rearrangement joins TRBV10-2 to TRBJ2-3; 12 nucleotides align to TRBD2. V shed 6 bases, J shed 3 bases, and the junction held 4 bases outside the gene matches. Germline V gives CDR1 WSHSY, CDR2 SAAADI. The CDR3 has 15 residues. The CDR3 sequence is CASRLAGGETDTQYF. The CDR3 DNA reads as TGCGCCAGCAGACTAGCGGGAGGTGAGACAGATACGCAGTATTTT.

CDR3 DNA sequence: TGTGCCGATAGTGGGAGTAATCAGCCCCAGCATTTT. Its translation: CADSGSNQPQHF. The V gene is TRBV28, the J gene TRBJ1-5; D is ambiguous. Trimming took 11 bases from V and 4 from J, leaving 12 bases between them. The CDR3 sequence is 12 residues long. The germline V gene encodes CDR1 MDHEN and CDR2 SYDVKM.

The chain couples TRBV10-3 to TRBJ2-1; D possibly corresponds to TRBD1 (5 bases). V gave up 4 bases and J gave up 5 bases, with 12 bases separating them. CDR1 ENHRY and CDR2 SYGVKD come from the germline V gene. The CDR3 has 14 amino acids. The CDR3 coding sequence is TGTGCCATCAGTGGGGGCGGAGTGAACAATGAGCAGTTCTTC. Its protein product is CAISGGGVNNEQFF.

This rearrangement joins TRBV10-3 to TRBJ2-7; D might be TRBD1 (6 bases). The germline V gene has CDR1 ENHRY and CDR2 SYGVKD. This CDR3 contains 15 residues. V was cut by 6 bases and J by 1 base, with 16 bases left in between. CDR3 amino acids: CAIRGDRTDSYEQYF. The CDR3 DNA is TGTGCCATCAGGGGAGACAGGACAGATTCCTACGAGCAGTACTTC.

As regards this clone: The sample carries other DNA sequences with the same CDR3. The V and J genes are TRBV28 and TRBJ1-2, with D possibly being TRBD1 (5 bases). With 3 bases removed from V and 2 bases from J, the gap between germline ends came to 7 bases. The CDR3 runs 13 residues. Germline CDR1 and CDR2: MDHEN and SYDVKM. This CDR3 reads CASSLGQNYGYTF. Here the CDR3 DNA reads TGTGCCAGCAGTTTGGGGCAGAACTATGGCTACACCTTC.

The chain combines TRBV6-5 with TRBJ2-7; tentative D call: TRBD2 (5 bases). The CDR3 covers 13 residues. CDR1 is MNHEY and CDR2 is SVGAGI in the germline V gene. V was shortened by 5 bases and J by 8 bases, with 16 bases between the two germline ends. For the CDR3, the DNA is TGTGCCAGCAGTCCAAACTCCCCGGGGAAGCAGTACTTC. Its translation: CASSPNSPGKQYF.

V and J are TRBV24-1 and TRBJ2-1; 10 bases line up with TRBD1. The CDR3 has 16 amino acids. Germline V gene sequence: CDR1 KGHDR, CDR2 SFDVKD. J was trimmed by 8 bases and V by 3 bases; bases with no gene match: 9. Written as DNA, the CDR3 is TGTGCCACCAGTGATGTGGTCGGGACAGGGGCGCATGAGCAGTTCTTC. Its protein is CATSDVVGTGAHEQFF.

This clone appeared a few times. The chain recombines TRBV28 with TRBJ2-7, with D perhaps TRBD2 (6 bases). CDR1 and CDR2 (germline): MDHEN, SYDVKM. There are 12 residues in the CDR3. V lost 8 bases and J lost 5, with 13 bases in between. The CDR3 reads CASREMTNEQYF. The DNA of the CDR3 is TGTGCCAGCCGGGAGATGACTAACGAGCAGTACTTC.

The V and J genes are TRBV30 and TRBJ1-5; TRBD1 might be the D (6 bases). Germline loops: CDR1 GTSNPN, CDR2 SVGIG (reference sequence). With 4 bases removed from V and 3 bases from J, the gap between germline ends came to 10 bases. CDR3 length: 13 amino acids. The CDR3 coding sequence is TGTGCCTGGACCGGACAGCTCAATCAGCCCCAGCATTTT. Translation: CAWTGQLNQPQHF.

A single count supports this clone. The chain carries TRBV5-1 and TRBJ2-7, with D uncertain. V was pared by 1 base and J by 4 bases, with 6 bases between. Germline lookup yields CDR1 SGHRS and CDR2 YFSETQ. CDR3 length equals 12 residues. CDR3 protein: CASSLPSYEQYF. CDR3 nucleotide sequence: TGCGCCAGCAGCTTGCCCAGTTACGAGCAGTACTTC.

The genes are TRBV24-1 and TRBJ1-1, with D unresolved. This CDR3 spans 14 amino acids. Per germline, CDR1 KGHDR and CDR2 SFDVKD. Between the trimmed V and J ends, which lost 3 bases and 7 bases, there was a span of 14 bases. Here the CDR3 reads CATSDGGRRFEAFF. In DNA form, the CDR3 reads TGTGCCACCAGTGATGGAGGGCGGAGGTTTGAAGCTTTCTTT.

This chain joins TRBV7-2 and TRBJ1-2; D not resolved. The CDR3 totals 15 residues. The germline gives CDR1 SGHTA, CDR2 FQGNSA. Trimming removed 0 bases at V and 6 bases at J, with 14 bases between. The CDR3 nucleotides are TGTGCCAGCAGCTTAGCACGCGCCTCCGGGAATGGCTACACCTTC. Translating it yields CASSLARASGNGYTF.

This clone was detected only a few times. This rearrangement joins TRBV28 to TRBJ1-5, with 8 bases lining up with TRBD1. The CDR3 has 14 residues. Germline lookup yields CDR1 MDHEN and CDR2 SYDVKM. V shed 8 bases and J 8 bases; nucleotides not matched to a gene: 11. CDR3 DNA: TGTGCCAGCCGCCTACCAGGGGGCGGAGAGCCCCAGCATTTT. This encodes CASRLPGGGEPQHF.

Only a few counts were recorded for this clone. The chain combines TRBV6-5 with TRBJ1-5, with D possibly matching TRBD1 (6 bases). Trimming took off 4 bases at V and 2 bases at J, with 15 bases between the two ends. The CDR3 has 16 amino acids. CDR1 is MNHEY and CDR2 is SVGAGI in the germline V gene. As DNA, the CDR3 is TGTGCCAGCAGTTCGTCCAGGGGAAGGGGCAATCAGCCCCAGCATTTT. Amino acids: CASSSSRGRGNQPQHF.

This clone turned up a few times. This chain uses TRBV19 with TRBJ2-2; 7 bases agree with TRBD1. V dropped 8 bases and J dropped 2; count of bases not matched to a gene: 11. Germline CDR1 LNHDA, CDR2 SQIVND (reference sequence). The CDR3 consists of 16 residues. CDR3: CASSVRAGGNTGELFF. The CDR3 DNA reads TGTGCCAGTTCCGTCCGGGCAGGGGGAAACACCGGGGAGCTGTTTTTT.

V gene TRBV5-1 combines with J gene TRBJ1-4; perhaps TRBD1 as D (6 bases). The CDR3 runs to 15 residues. V gave up 0 bases and J gave up 7 bases, with 13 bases separating them. In germline, CDR1 is SGHRS, CDR2 YFSETQ. The CDR3 sequence: CASSLARGAGEKLFF. The CDR3 DNA is TGCGCCAGCAGCTTGGCTCGGGGGGCTGGTGAAAAACTGTTTTTT. The entire variable domain, with the rest obtained from reference TRBV5-1 and TRBJ1-4, is as follows: KAGVTQTPRYLIKTRGQQVTLSCSPISGHRSVSWYQQTPGQGLQFLFEYFSETQRNKGNFPGRFSGRQFSNSRSEMNVSTLELGDSALYLCASSLARGAGEKLFFGSGTQLSVL.

The chain links TRBV6-5 to TRBJ1-1; D may be TRBD1 (5 bases). Germline CDR1 and CDR2: MNHEY and SVGAGI. The CDR3 contains 13 residues. The V end lost 8 bases, the J end lost 1 base, and 11 bases lay between the germline ends. CDR3: CASLITGNTEAFF. DNA for the CDR3: TGTGCCAGCCTGATTACAGGGAACACTGAAGCTTTCTTT.

The rearrangement uses TRBV15 and TRBJ1-2; the D gene is possibly TRBD1 (5 bases). The CDR3 is 16 residues long. Trimming cost V 1 base and J 0 bases, with 12 bases left between them. Germline CDR1 and CDR2: LNHNV and YYDKDF (reference sequence). In DNA form, the CDR3 reads TGTGCCACCAGCAGAGTTGGACAAACAACTAACTATGGCTACACCTTC. The encoded protein is CATSRVGQTTNYGYTF.

This clone has a single count. V and J are TRBV7-9 and TRBJ2-1; 11 bases map to TRBD2. Per germline, CDR1 SEHNR and CDR2 FQNEAQ (reference sequence). With 5 bases clipped from V and 2 bases from J, the junction kept 2 bases outside the gene matches. This CDR3 contains 15 residues. DNA of the CDR3: TGTGCCAGCAGCATTAGCGGGAGGGCCTACAATGAGCAGTTCTTC. Its translation: CASSISGRAYNEQFF.